The 26 T cell receptor beta chains in this list originate from one sample, sequenced in a study of shared clonotypes between healthy human individuals. The assay was immunoSEQ multiplex PCR, and TCRdb's table has in-frame clones only and misses some. The profile covers 950,000 to 1,100,000 clones, with roughly 80% appearing a single time and approximately 1.5% taken by the ten largest. Material for sequencing was memory CD4+ T cells sorted from blood. Subset here: CD45RA-negative fraction. The receptors come from a man aged 18-30 years in good health.

This chain joins TRBV6-6 and TRBJ2-6; D is unresolved. Looked up from germline, CDR1 is MNHNY and CDR2 is SVGAGI (reference sequence). The V end was cut by 6 bases, the J end by 0 bases, with 6 bases between. CDR3 length: 14 amino acids. DNA for the CDR3: TGTGCCAGCAGCCGAAGCTCTGGGGCCAACGTCCTGACTTTC. Amino acids: CASSRSSGANVLTF.

The CDR3 DNA reads TGTGCCAGCAGCGACACAGGCAGGGGTCAAGAGACCCAGTACTTC. It is translated as CASSDTGRGQETQYF. The chain is built from TRBV5-6 and TRBJ2-5; perhaps TRBD1 as D (6 bases). The V and J ends lost 4 bases and 2 bases respectively, with 15 bases between them. The CDR3 has 15 residues. Germline lookup yields CDR1 SGHDT and CDR2 YYEEEE.

The V call is TRBV10-3, the J call TRBJ1-4; TRBD1 might be the D (5 bases). Germline V gene sequence: CDR1 ENHRY, CDR2 SYGVKD. V lost 3 bases, J lost 6 bases, and 11 bases lay in between. CDR3 size: 14 residues. The CDR3 reads CAISDAGWYEKLFF. The CDR3 coding sequence is TGTGCCATCAGTGACGCAGGGTGGTATGAAAAACTGTTTTTT.

The CDR3 coding sequence is TGTGCCAGCAGCTTAGGGCGGCGCTGGGCAGATACGCAGTATTTT. Translating gives CASSLGRRWADTQYF. This rearrangement joins TRBV11-3 to TRBJ2-3, with D unresolved. V was cut by 1 base and J by 4 bases, with 12 bases left in between. CDR1 is SGHNT, CDR2 YENEEA, per germline. The CDR3 length is 15 residues.

The J gene is TRBJ2-4, the V gene TRBV25-1, with 8 nucleotides matching TRBD1. This CDR3 is 14 amino acids long. The V gene end was trimmed by 2 bases and the J gene end by 10 bases; junction bases not matched to a gene: 7. CDR1 is MGHDK and CDR2 is SYGVNS in the germline V gene. The CDR3: CASSEAGTGKIQYF. As DNA, the CDR3 is TGTGCCAGCAGTGAAGCCGGGACAGGTAAAATTCAGTACTTC.

With respect to this clone: Other nucleotide sequences in the sample specify the same CDR3. The chain combines TRBV5-1 with TRBJ1-6; 8 bases map to TRBD1. CDR3 size: 14 residues. The germline gives CDR1 SGHRS, CDR2 YFSETQ. Trimming took 2 bases from V and 5 from J; bases not matched to a gene: 0. Here the CDR3 reads CASSLQGDNSPLHF. The DNA of the CDR3 is TGCGCCAGCAGCTTACAGGGGGATAATTCACCCCTCCACTTT.

Only one count was recorded for this clone. The rearrangement links TRBV4-2 to TRBJ1-4, with 10 bases identical to TRBD1. Germline V lookup: CDR1 LGHNA, CDR2 YNFKEQ. J lost 8 bases, V lost 0 bases, and 9 bases had no gene match. The CDR3 is made up of 17 amino acids. CDR3 amino acids: CASSQDLGQGGREKLFF. The DNA of the CDR3 is TGTGCCAGCAGCCAAGATCTAGGACAGGGGGGGAGAGAAAAACTGTTTTTT.

Concerning this clone: Other DNA sequences in the same sample also yield this CDR3. V and J are TRBV7-2 and TRBJ2-7; D is uncertain. The CDR3 is 12 amino acids. Trimming took 5 bases from V and 3 from J, leaving 8 bases between them. Germline loops: CDR1 SGHTA, CDR2 FQGNSA. CDR3 sequence reads: CASSLPGYEQYF. CDR3 nucleotide sequence: TGTGCCAGCAGCCTACCGGGCTACGAGCAGTACTTC.

This clone was seen a few times. The gene calls are TRBV5-1 and TRBJ2-7, with D maybe TRBD2 (5 bases). The V gene's germline CDR1 is SGHRS and CDR2 YFSETQ. The V gene lost 0 bases and the J gene lost 1 base, with 14 bases spanning the gap. The CDR3 runs to 16 residues. CDR3 loop: CASSLGELGRSYEQYF. The DNA for the CDR3 is TGCGCCAGCAGCTTGGGAGAACTAGGACGGTCCTACGAGCAGTACTTC.

This chain joins TRBV19 and TRBJ2-5, with unresolved D. CDR1 LNHDA and CDR2 SQIVND come from the germline V gene (reference sequence). V was clipped by 6 bases and J by 1 base, with 15 bases between them. This CDR3 comprises 15 residues. CDR3 residues: CASRNSYGLQETQYF. The CDR3 coding sequence is TGTGCCAGTAGGAACTCGTACGGCCTCCAAGAGACCCAGTACTTC. Complete variable domain (other parts from reference TRBV19 and TRBJ2-5): DGGITQSPKYLFRKEGQNVTLSCEQNLNHDAMYWYRQDPGQGLRLIYYSQIVNDFQKGDIAEGYSVSREKKESFPLTVTSAQKNPTAFYLCASRNSYGLQETQYFGPGTRLLVL.

In its sample, this clone was seen a few times. V gene TRBV11-2 combines with J gene TRBJ2-3; TRBD2 matches 8 bases. The CDR3 length is 15 residues. CDR1 is SGHAT and CDR2 is FQNNGV in the germline V gene. With V trimmed by 5 bases and J by 1 base, 5 bases remained unmatched. DNA for the CDR3: TGTGCCAGCAGCAACGGGGGGGCCGGCACAGATACGCAGTATTTT. It codes for CASSNGGAGTDTQYF.

The V call is TRBV5-1, the J call TRBJ1-6, with 8 bases matching TRBD1. Looked up from germline, CDR1 is SGHRS and CDR2 is YFSETQ. The ends lost 4 bases at V and 5 bases at J; junction bases unmatched: 5. CDR3 size: 15 residues. The CDR3 bases are TGCGCCAGCAGCCTTACAGGGGGGGATAATTCACCCCTCCACTTT. It is translated as CASSLTGGDNSPLHF.

With respect to this clone: Other nucleotide sequences from this sample produce the same CDR3. The chain couples TRBV6-5 to TRBJ2-7; tentatively, D is TRBD2 (6 bases). This CDR3 spans 13 amino acids. CDR1 MNHEY and CDR2 SVGAGI come from the germline V gene. CDR3 in DNA: TGTGCTACCGCAAGGGGCCTAGCGAGCGAGCAGTACTTC. Its protein is CATARGLASEQYF.

Comment on this clone: The same CDR3 can be traced to other DNA sequences in this sample. The J gene is TRBJ1-4, the V gene TRBV6-5; D is ambiguous. In germline, CDR1 is MNHEY, CDR2 SVGAGI. The CDR3 is made up of 16 amino acids. V was pared by 4 bases and J by 0 bases, with 12 bases between. The CDR3 DNA reads TGTGCCAGCAGTTCACAGCTTCCGGCAACTAATGAAAAACTGTTTTTT. This translates into CASSSQLPATNEKLFF.

This clone came up a few times. The chain recombines TRBV7-2 with TRBJ2-1, with 9 bases fitting TRBD2. V lost 6 bases, J lost 7 bases, and 13 bases stayed unmatched. Germline-derived CDR1 and CDR2 are SGHTA and FQGNSA. The CDR3 has 16 residues. This CDR3 is CASSLQAGGVGNEQFF. The CDR3, as DNA: TGTGCCAGCAGTTTACAAGCGGGAGGAGTCGGGAATGAGCAGTTCTTC.

The chain is built from TRBV5-6 and TRBJ2-1; the match to TRBD2 covers 7 bases. In germline, CDR1 is SGHDT, CDR2 YYEEEE. The CDR3 length is 16 residues. The V gene end was trimmed by 3 bases and the J gene end by 6 bases; junction bases not matched to a gene: 12. In nucleotides, the CDR3 is TGTGCCAGCAGCTCAAGGGACTATTATAGTGGCAATGAGCAGTTCTTC. This encodes CASSSRDYYSGNEQFF.

The sample holds a few counts of this clone. The chain links TRBV9 to TRBJ1-3; D not certain. The CDR3 runs 15 residues. Trimming cost V 3 bases and J 6 bases, with 16 bases left between them. CDR1 SGDLS and CDR2 YYNGEE come from the germline V gene. The CDR3 sequence is CASSARMALENTIYF. In DNA, the CDR3 is TGTGCCAGCAGCGCGCGTATGGCTCTGGAAAACACCATATATTTT.

Details on this clone: The same CDR3 also results from other DNA sequences found in this sample. The chain recombines TRBV28 with TRBJ1-4, with 7 bases lining up with TRBD1. J was trimmed by 5 bases and V by 6 bases; bases with no gene match: 3. Germline-derived CDR1 and CDR2 are MDHEN and SYDVKM. The CDR3 has 13 residues. The CDR3 sequence: CASRGQLNEKLFF. In nucleotides, the CDR3 is TGTGCCAGCAGGGGACAGTTGAATGAAAAACTGTTTTTT.

This rearrangement joins TRBV7-2 to TRBJ1-4; 7 bases match TRBD1. CDR1 and CDR2 (germline): SGHTA, FQGNSA. The J segment lost 5 bases and the V segment lost 2 bases, leaving 5 bases of the junction unmatched. CDR3 length: 15 residues. As DNA, the CDR3 is TGTGCCAGCAGCTTACAGACAGGGACGAATGAAAAACTGTTTTTT. Its translation: CASSLQTGTNEKLFF.

The rearrangement joins TRBV18 to TRBJ2-5; D gene ambiguous. The length of the CDR3 is 13 residues. The V gene lost 6 bases and the J gene lost 5 bases, with 13 bases spanning the gap. CDR1 is KGHSH and CDR2 is LQKENI in the germline V gene. CDR3 residues: CASSFGSAETQYF. Written as DNA, the CDR3 is TGTGCCAGCTCGTTCGGGTCCGCGGAGACCCAGTACTTC.

This clone was seen only a few times. V is TRBV18 and J is TRBJ1-1; 12 bases fit TRBD1. Germline V gene sequence: CDR1 KGHSH, CDR2 LQKENI. V lost 3 bases to trimming and J lost 5 bases; unmatched junction nucleotides: 13. CDR3 length: 18 amino acids. The CDR3, as DNA: TGTGCCAGCTCACCCAGAAGGGGACAGGGGGCAAGTCGGACTGAAGCTTTCTTT. Protein product: CASSPRRGQGASRTEAFF.

V usage is TRBV5-4 and J usage is TRBJ2-5; 13 bases align to TRBD2. This CDR3 is built from 19 residues. Germline CDR1 reads SGHNT; CDR2 reads YYREEE (reference sequence). After removal of 4 bases from V and 1 base from J, the junction contained 13 bases not matched to a gene. CDR3 region: CASSGRTSGGQKLQETQYF. The DNA for the CDR3 is TGTGCCAGCAGCGGAAGGACTAGCGGGGGCCAAAAGCTCCAAGAGACCCAGTACTTC.

A remark on this clone: The CDR3 does not end in the conserved phenylalanine or tryptophan, so this is likely a read error. Because the CDR3's place on the DNA is in doubt, the DNA is left out and the CDR3 is given as listed by TCRdb. The chain links TRBV5-3 to TRBJ1-1. TRBV5-3 is annotated as an ORF whose role is uncertain. The CDR3 length is 8 residues, termini included. The CDR3 spells CARSFPPG.

The V gene is TRBV19, the J gene TRBJ1-5; D possibly corresponds to TRBD1 (5 bases). V lost 5 bases and J 2 bases, leaving 10 bases between the germline ends. The CDR3 consists of 14 residues. From germline, CDR1 is LNHDA and CDR2 SQIVND (reference sequence). Here the CDR3 reads CASSAGYGNQPQHF. The CDR3 nucleotides are TGTGCCAGTAGTGCAGGGTATGGCAATCAGCCCCAGCATTTT.

The sample holds one count of this clone. The V and J genes are TRBV5-8 and TRBJ2-2; 7 nucleotides line up with TRBD2. The germline gives CDR1 SGHTS, CDR2 YDEGEE. The CDR3 consists of 14 residues. V shed 4 bases, J shed 5 bases, and the junction held 5 bases outside the gene matches. The CDR3 region has the DNA TGTGCCAGCAGCCCCGGGACTACAACCGGGGAGCTGTTTTTT. It is translated as CASSPGTTTGELFF. Filled out from reference TRBV5-8 and TRBJ2-2, the complete variable domain reads EAGVTQSPTHLIKTRGQQATLRCSPISGHTSVYWYQQALGLGLQFLLWYDEGEERNRGNFPPRFSGRQFPNYSSELNVNALELEDSALYLCASSPGTTTGELFFGEGSRLTVL.

As regards this clone: Other DNA variants within this sample encode the same CDR3. The V and J genes are TRBV6-5 and TRBJ1-1, with a possible D match to TRBD1 (5 bases). Trimming left V 0 bases short and J 4 bases short, with 6 bases between. From germline, CDR1 is MNHEY and CDR2 SVGAGI. The CDR3 loop spans 13 amino acids. CDR3 in DNA: TGTGCCAGCAGTTACTCCGGGGGCACTGAAGCTTTCTTT. It is translated as CASSYSGGTEAFF.